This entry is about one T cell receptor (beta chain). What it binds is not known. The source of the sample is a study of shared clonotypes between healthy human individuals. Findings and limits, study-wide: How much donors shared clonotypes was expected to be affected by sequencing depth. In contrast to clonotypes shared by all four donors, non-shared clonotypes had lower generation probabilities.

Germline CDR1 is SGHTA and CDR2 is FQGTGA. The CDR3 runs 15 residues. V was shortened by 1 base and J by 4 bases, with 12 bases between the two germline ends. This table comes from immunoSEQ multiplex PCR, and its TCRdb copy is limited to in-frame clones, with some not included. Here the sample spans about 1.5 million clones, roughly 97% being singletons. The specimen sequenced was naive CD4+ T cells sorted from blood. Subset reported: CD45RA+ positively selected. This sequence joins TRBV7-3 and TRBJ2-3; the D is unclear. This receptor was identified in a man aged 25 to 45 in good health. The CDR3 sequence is CASSLNSGVADTQYF. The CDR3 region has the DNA TGTGCCAGCAGCTTAAATTCTGGGGTTGCAGATACGCAGTATTTT.